Described below is a single T cell receptor beta chain sequence and its context. The antigen is unknown. The PCR was carried out with 60 Vbeta primers and 13 Jbeta primers. This table comes from immunoSEQ multiplex PCR, and its TCRdb copy is limited to in-frame clones, with some not included. The table lists about 170,000 clones, 60% to 85% of them singletons. The data were obtained in a study of cytomegalovirus exposure and HLA in healthy donors. Study as a whole: Sequencing of roughly 180 million T cells in an earlier analysis found approximately 120 million unique TCR beta sequences.

Study outcomes and limitations: Both high specificity and high sensitivity reportedly marked the classifier's diagnosis of cytomegalovirus status. Associated with cytomegalovirus, according to the listing, were around 170 TCR beta chains. Through in vitro validation, a few CMV-associated chains were shown to be specific for CMV antigens.

The sequence was obtained from a female donor in good health and CMV-seronegative. Sequenced input: PBMCs.

The DNA for the CDR3 is TGTGCCAGCAGCTTCGACAGTTTCTCTGGAAACACCATATATTTT. This gives the protein CASSFDSFSGNTIYF. This sequence joins TRBV5-4 and TRBJ1-3; maybe TRBD1 (5 bases). CDR3 length: 15 amino acids. Trimming stripped 2 bases from V and 0 bases from J, with 9 bases between. Germline CDR1 SGHNT, CDR2 YYREEE (reference sequence).